The entry below gives a single T cell receptor beta chain sequence along with its context. Its antigen specificity is not known. No qualities accompany the bases; no much larger clone lies one base away. This record comes from a study of blood T cell repertoires in COVID-19 (dated by TCRdb to 2020 to 2021). For the study in its entirety: Samples from collaborators originated in the United States, Italy and Spain and spanned both the acute and convalescent phases of COVID-19. The material from the prospective study consisted of cDNA or gDNA derived from T cells, B-cell-depleted T cells, or PBMCs. Deeply sampled blood TCRbeta repertoires from subjects exposed to, actively infected with, or recovered from COVID-19 were included in the dataset. The repertoires were released in a freely available public database meant as a resource for research on the immune response to SARS-CoV-2. Samples came from the ongoing ImmuneRACE study (first 160 participants) plus 1,254 subjects from 6 global collaborators. A de-identified subject ID, COVID-19 status, age in years and sex were almost always included in the sample metadata. Where HLA class I and class II types were available, the types were taken from metadata supplied by the sample provider, not from assay-based typing. Broad study findings and their caveats: The quantity of clinical and demographic metadata differed by source and by participant and was supplied without curation.

The collaborating institutions used their own protocols to collect whole blood in K2EDTA tubes. Collaborator samples were shipped for TCRbeta analysis as frozen whole blood, isolated PBMCs, or DNA extracted from either sample type. The germline V gene (reference sequence) provides CDR1 LNHDA and CDR2 SQIVND. CDR3 length: 21 amino acids, cysteine to phenylalanine. Only CDR3 DNA remains: 63 bases, in frame from the first base. V and J are truncated by 5 bases and 0 bases respectively, leaving an intervening sequence of 29 bases. The immunoSEQ Assay, a bias-controlled multiplex PCR, was used to amplify TCRbeta CDR3 regions from genomic DNA. Turning to the authors' computational methods: Nucleated cell counts per sample were estimated from amplification of reference gene primers within the assay. Sequence reads were collapsed and filtered to measure the absolute abundance of every unique TCRbeta CDR3 rearrangement. For each sample, productive Simpson clonality was calculated by taking the square root of Simpson's diversity index across productive rearrangements. TCRdb's version of the immuneACCESS table is confined to in-frame rearrangements and falls short of the full clone set. An unresolved V gene accounts for under half of the shortfall where checked; the remainder is of unknown origin. Clone size and V and J calls were adopted from that table, with D and trimming inferred from the DNA. Recorded for this sample are fewer than 90,000 clones; roughly 90% of them occurred a single time. The ten biggest clones cover 15% of the sample.

The sample was peripheral blood. This receptor was taken from a male donor with acute or convalescent COVID-19. The V gene is TRBV19 and the J gene is TRBJ1-5; matching of 5 bases hints at TRBD1 as the D gene. The nucleotide sequence reads TGTGCCAGTAGTCTAAGAAGGAGGGGTTTTAGGGGATCGGATAGCAATCAGCCCCAGCATTTT. It specifies CASSLRRRGFRGSDSNQPQHF.